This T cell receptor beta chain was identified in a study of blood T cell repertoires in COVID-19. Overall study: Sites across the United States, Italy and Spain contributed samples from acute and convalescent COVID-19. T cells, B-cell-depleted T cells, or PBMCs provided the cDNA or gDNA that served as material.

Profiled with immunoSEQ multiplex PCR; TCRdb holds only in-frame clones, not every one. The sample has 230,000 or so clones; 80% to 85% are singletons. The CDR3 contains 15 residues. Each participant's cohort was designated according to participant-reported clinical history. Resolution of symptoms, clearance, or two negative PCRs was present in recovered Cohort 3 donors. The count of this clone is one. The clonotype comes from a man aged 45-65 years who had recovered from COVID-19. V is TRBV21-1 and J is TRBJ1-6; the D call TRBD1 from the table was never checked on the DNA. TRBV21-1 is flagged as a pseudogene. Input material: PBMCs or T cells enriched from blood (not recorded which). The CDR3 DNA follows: TGTGCCAGCAGCGTAACAGGGGGAAGTAATTCACCCCTCCACTTT. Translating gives CASSVTGGSNSPLHF.